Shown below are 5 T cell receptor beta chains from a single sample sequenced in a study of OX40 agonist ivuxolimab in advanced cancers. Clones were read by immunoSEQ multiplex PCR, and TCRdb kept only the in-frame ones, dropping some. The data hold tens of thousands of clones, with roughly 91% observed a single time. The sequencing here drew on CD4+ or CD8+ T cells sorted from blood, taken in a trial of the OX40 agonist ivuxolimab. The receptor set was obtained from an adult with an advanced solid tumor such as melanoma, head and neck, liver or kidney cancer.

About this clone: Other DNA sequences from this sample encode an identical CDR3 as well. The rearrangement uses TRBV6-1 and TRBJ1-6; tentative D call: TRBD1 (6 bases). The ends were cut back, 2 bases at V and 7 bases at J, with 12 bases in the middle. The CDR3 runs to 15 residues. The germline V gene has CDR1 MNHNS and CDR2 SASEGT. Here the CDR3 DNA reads TGTGCCAGCAGTGAAACAGGGCTAGGGAATTCACCCCTCCACTTT. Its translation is CASSETGLGNSPLHF.

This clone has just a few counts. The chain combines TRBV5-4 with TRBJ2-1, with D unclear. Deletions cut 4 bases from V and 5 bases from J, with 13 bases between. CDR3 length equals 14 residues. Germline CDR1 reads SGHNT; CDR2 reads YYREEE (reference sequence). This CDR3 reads CASSRFAANNEQFF. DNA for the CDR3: TGTGCCAGCAGCCGGTTCGCGGCCAACAATGAGCAGTTCTTC.

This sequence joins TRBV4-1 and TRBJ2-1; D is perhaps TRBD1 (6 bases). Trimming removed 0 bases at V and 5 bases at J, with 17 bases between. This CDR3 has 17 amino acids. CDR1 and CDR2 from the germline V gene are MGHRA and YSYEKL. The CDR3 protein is CASSQDAWYRVHNEQFF. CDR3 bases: TGCGCCAGCAGCCAAGACGCATGGTACAGGGTCCACAATGAGCAGTTCTTC.

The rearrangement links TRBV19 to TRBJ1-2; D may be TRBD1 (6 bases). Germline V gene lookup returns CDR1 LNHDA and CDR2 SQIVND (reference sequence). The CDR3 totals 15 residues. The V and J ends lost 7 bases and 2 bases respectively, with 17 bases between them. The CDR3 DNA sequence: TGTGCCAGTATCCTCACGGGGCAGGGGAACTATGGCTACACCTTC. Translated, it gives CASILTGQGNYGYTF.

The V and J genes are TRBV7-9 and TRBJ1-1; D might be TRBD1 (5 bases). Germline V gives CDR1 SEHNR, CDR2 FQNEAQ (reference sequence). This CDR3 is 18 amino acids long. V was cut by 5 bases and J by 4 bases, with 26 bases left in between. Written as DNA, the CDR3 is TGTGCCAGCAGCCTCATCAACCGGACGAAGGGGATATTCACTGAAGCTTTCTTT. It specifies CASSLINRTKGIFTEAFF.